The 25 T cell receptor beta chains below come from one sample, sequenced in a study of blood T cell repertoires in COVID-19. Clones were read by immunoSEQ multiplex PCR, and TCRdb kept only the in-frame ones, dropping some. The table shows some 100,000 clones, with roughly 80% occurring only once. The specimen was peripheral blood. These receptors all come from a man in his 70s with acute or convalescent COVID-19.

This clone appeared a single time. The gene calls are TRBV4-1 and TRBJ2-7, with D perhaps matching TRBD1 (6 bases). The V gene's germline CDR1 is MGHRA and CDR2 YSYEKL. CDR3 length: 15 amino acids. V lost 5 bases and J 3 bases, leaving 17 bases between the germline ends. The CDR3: CASSYRQEKDYEQYF. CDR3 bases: TGCGCCAGCAGCTACCGACAGGAGAAGGACTACGAGCAGTACTTC.

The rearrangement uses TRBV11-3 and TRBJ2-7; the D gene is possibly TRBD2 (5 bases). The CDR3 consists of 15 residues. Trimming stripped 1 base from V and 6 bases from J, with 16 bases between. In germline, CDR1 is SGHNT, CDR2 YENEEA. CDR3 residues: CASSLGGPDSLEQYF. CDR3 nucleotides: TGTGCCAGCAGCTTAGGCGGGCCGGATTCGCTCGAGCAGTACTTC.

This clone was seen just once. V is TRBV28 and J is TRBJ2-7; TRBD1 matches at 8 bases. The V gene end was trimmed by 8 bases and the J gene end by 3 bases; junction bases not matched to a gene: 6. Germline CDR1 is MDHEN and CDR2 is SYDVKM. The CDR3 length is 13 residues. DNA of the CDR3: TGTGCCAGCGGACAGGGCGTTGGCTACGAGCAGTACTTC. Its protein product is CASGQGVGYEQYF.

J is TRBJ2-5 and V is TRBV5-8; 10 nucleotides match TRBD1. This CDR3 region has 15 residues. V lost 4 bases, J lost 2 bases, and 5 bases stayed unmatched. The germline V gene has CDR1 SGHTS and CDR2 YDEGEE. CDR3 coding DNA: TGTGCCAGCAGCCGGGGACAGGGGATTCAAGAGACCCAGTACTTC. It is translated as CASSRGQGIQETQYF. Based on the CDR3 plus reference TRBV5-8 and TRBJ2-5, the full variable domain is EAGVTQSPTHLIKTRGQQATLRCSPISGHTSVYWYQQALGLGLQFLLWYDEGEERNRGNFPPRFSGRQFPNYSSELNVNALELEDSALYLCASSRGQGIQETQYFGPGTRLLVL.

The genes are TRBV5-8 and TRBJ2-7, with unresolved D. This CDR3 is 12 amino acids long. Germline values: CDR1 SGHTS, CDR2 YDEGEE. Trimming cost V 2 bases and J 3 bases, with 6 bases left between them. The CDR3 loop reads CASSFRGYEQYF. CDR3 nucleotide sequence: TGTGCCAGCAGCTTCAGAGGCTACGAGCAGTACTTC.

CDR3 nucleotide sequence: TGTGCCTGGGGACTAGCGGCAGAGACCCAGTACTTC. This translates into CAWGLAAETQYF. This chain connects TRBV30 to TRBJ2-5; 10 bases are a match to TRBD2. V was pared by 5 bases and J by 4 bases, with 1 base of the junction left unmatched. This CDR3 comprises 12 residues. The germline CDR1 and CDR2 sequences are GTSNPN and SVGIG (reference sequence).

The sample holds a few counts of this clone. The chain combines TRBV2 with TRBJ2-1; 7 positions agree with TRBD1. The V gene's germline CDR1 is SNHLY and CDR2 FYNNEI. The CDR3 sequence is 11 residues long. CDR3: CAGTAYNEQFF. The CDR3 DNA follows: TGTGCAGGGACAGCCTACAATGAGCAGTTCTTC.

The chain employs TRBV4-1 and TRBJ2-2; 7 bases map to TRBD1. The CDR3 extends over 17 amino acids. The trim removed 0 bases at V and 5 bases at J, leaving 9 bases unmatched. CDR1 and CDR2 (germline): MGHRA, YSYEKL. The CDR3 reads CASSQDRGTESTGELFF. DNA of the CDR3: TGCGCCAGCAGCCAAGATCGTGGGACAGAGTCTACCGGGGAGCTGTTTTTT.

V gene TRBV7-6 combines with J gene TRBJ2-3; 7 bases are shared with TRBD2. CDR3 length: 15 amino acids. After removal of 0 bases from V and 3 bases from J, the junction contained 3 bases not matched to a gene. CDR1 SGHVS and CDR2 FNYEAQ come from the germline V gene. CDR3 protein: CASSLAGRGTDTQYF. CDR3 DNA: TGTGCCAGCAGCTTAGCAGGGCGGGGGACAGATACGCAGTATTTT.

The CDR3 nucleotides are TGCGCCAGCAGCTTGGGTAGGGGGCAGAGCGGGGAGCTGTTTTTT. The encoded protein is CASSLGRGQSGELFF. The chain is built from TRBV5-1 and TRBJ2-2; TRBD1 matches at 7 bases. Germline V CDR1 and CDR2: SGHRS, YFSETQ. The CDR3 covers 15 residues. With V trimmed by 0 bases and J by 7 bases, 6 bases remained unmatched.

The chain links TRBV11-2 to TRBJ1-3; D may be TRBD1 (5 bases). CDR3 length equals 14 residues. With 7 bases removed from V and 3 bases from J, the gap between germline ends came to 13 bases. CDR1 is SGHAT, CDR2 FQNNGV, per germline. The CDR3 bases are TGTGCCAGCAACCCGCAGGGTATTGGAAACACCATATATTTT. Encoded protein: CASNPQGIGNTIYF. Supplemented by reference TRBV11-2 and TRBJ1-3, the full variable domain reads EAGVAQSPRYKIIEKRQSVAFWCNPISGHATLYWYQQILGQGPKLLIQFQNNGVVDDSQLPKDRFSAERLKGVDSTLKIQPAKLEDSAVYLCASNPQGIGNTIYFGEGSWLTVV.

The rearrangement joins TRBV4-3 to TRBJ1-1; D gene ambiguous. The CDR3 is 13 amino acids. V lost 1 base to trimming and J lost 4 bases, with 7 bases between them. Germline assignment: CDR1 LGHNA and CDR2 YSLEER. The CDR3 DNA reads TGCGCCAGCAGCCAAGTGGAGGGCACTGAAGCTTTCTTT. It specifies CASSQVEGTEAFF.

CDR3 nucleotide sequence: TGTGCCAGCAGCAAGATGACAGGGGTCAATTCACCCCTCCACTTT. Its protein is CASSKMTGVNSPLHF. The J gene is TRBJ1-6, the V gene TRBV28; 8 bases agree with TRBD1. The V and J ends lost 6 bases and 7 bases, in that order; junction bases with no gene match: 8. CDR3 length equals 15 residues. CDR1 and CDR2 (germline): MDHEN, SYDVKM.

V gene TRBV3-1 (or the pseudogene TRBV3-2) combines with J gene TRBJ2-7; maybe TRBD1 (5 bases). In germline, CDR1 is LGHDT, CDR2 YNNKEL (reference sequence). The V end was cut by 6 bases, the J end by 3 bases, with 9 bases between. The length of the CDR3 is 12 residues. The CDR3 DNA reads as TGTGCCAGCAGTCAGACAGACTACGAGCAGTACTTC. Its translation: CASSQTDYEQYF.

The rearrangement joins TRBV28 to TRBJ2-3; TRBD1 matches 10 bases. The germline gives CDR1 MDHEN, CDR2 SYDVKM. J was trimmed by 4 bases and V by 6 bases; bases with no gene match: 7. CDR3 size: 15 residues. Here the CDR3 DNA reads TGTGCCAGCAGCACCGGGACAGGGGCGCCAGATACGCAGTATTTT. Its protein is CASSTGTGAPDTQYF.

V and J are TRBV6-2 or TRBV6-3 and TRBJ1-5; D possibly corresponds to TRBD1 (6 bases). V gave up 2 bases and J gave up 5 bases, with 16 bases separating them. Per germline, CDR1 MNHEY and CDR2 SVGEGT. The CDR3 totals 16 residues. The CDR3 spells CASSYGWGKGDQPQHF. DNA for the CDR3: TGTGCCAGCAGTTACGGTTGGGGAAAGGGGGATCAGCCCCAGCATTTT.

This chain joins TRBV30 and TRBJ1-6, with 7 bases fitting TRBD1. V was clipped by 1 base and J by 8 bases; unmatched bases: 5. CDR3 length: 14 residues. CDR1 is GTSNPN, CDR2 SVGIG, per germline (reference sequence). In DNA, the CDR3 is TGTGCCTGGAGTGAGGGGGCCGGGGATTCACCCCTCCACTTT. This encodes CAWSEGAGDSPLHF.

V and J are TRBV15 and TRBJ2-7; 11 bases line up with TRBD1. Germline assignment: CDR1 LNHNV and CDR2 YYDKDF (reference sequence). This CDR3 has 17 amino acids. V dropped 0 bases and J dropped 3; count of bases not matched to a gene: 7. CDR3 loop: CATSRDRPGQGVYEQYF. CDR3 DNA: TGTGCCACCAGCAGAGATCGACCGGGACAGGGGGTCTACGAGCAGTACTTC. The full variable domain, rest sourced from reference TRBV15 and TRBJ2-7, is DAMVIQNPRYQVTQFGKPVTLSCSQTLNHNVMYWYQQKSSQAPKLLFHYYDKDFNNEADTPDNFQSRRPNTSFCFLDIRSPGLGDTAMYLCATSRDRPGQGVYEQYFGPGTRLTVT.

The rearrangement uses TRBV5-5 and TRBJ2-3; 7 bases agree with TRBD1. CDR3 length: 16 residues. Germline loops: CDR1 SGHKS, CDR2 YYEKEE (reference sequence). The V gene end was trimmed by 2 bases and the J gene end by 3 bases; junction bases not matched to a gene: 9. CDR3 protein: CASSFGAGGMTDTQYF. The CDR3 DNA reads TGTGCCAGCAGCTTCGGTGCAGGGGGTATGACAGATACGCAGTATTTT.

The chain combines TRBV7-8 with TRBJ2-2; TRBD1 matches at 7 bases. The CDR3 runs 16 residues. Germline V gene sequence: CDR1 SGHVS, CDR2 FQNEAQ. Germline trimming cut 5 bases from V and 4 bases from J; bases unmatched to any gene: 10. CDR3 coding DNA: TGTGCCAGCAGCCCTCTAGGGGGCGGAAGCACCGGGGAGCTGTTTTTT. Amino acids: CASSPLGGGSTGELFF.

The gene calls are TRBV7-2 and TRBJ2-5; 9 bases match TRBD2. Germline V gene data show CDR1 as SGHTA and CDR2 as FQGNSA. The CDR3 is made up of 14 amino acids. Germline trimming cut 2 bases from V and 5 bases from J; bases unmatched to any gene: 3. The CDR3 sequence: CASSLNAGGETQYF. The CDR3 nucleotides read TGTGCCAGCAGCTTAAATGCGGGGGGGGAGACCCAGTACTTC. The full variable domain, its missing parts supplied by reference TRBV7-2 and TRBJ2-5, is GAGVSQSPSNKVTEKGKDVELRCDPISGHTALYWYRQSLGQGLEFLIYFQGNSAPDKSGLPSDRFSAERTGGSVSTLTIQRTQQEDSAVYLCASSLNAGGETQYFGPGTRLLVL.

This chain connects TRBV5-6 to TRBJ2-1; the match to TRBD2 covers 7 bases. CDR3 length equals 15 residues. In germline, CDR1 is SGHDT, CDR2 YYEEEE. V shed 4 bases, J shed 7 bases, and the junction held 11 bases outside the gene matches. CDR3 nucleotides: TGTGCCAGCAGCAACTGGGTTACGGGGGGTAATGAGCAGTTCTTC. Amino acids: CASSNWVTGGNEQFF.

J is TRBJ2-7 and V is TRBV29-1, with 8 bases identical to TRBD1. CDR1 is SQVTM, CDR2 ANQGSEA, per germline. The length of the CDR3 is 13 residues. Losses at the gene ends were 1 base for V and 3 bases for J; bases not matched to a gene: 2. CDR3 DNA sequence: TGCAGCGTTGAAGGACAGGGGAACTACGAGCAGTACTTC. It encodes CSVEGQGNYEQYF.

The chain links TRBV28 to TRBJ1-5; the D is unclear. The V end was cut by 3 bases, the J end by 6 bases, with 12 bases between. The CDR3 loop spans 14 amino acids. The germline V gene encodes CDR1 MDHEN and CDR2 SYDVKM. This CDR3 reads CASSLGWEGQPQHF. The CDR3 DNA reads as TGTGCCAGCAGTTTGGGGTGGGAGGGTCAGCCCCAGCATTTT.

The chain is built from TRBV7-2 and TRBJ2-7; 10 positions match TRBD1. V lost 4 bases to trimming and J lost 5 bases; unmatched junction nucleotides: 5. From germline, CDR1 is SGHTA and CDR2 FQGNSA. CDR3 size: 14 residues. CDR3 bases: TGTGCCAGCAGCTCCCGGGACAGGGGAAACGAGCAGTACTTC. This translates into CASSSRDRGNEQYF.